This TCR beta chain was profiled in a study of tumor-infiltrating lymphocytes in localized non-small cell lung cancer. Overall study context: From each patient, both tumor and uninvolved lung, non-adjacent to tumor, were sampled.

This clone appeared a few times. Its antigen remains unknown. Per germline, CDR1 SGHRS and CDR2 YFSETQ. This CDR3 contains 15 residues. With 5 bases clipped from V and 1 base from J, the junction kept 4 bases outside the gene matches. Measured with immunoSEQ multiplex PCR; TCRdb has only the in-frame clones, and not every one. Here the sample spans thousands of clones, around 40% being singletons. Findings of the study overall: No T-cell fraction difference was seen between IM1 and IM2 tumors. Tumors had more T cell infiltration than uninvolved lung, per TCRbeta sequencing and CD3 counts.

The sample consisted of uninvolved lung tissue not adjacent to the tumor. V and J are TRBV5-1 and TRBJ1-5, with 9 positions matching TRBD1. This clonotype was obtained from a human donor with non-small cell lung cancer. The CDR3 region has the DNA TGCGCCAGCAGATCCGGGACAGGGAGCAATCAGCCCCAGCATTTT. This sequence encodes CASRSGTGSNQPQHF.